The next 20 T cell receptor beta chains were all read from a single sample in a study of beta chain features in type 1 diabetes. The isolated RNA, all of it, was reverse transcribed, so expressed TCRB transcripts were what got sequenced. Data came from immunoSEQ multiplex PCR; TCRdb stores just in-frame clones and leaves some out. The sample includes 500,000 to 700,000 clones, roughly 16% seen only once; the top ten take about 0.086%. Material for sequencing was naive CD4+ T cells from blood. The receptors come from a man younger than 35 in good health.

The chain couples TRBV7-2 to TRBJ1-6; unclear D gene. The CDR3 covers 12 residues. The germline V gene has CDR1 SGHTA and CDR2 FQGNSA. Deletions cut 5 bases from V and 10 bases from J, with 9 bases between. CDR3 protein: CASSVERSPLHF. In DNA form, the CDR3 reads TGTGCCAGCAGCGTCGAACGGTCACCCCTCCACTTT. The whole variable domain, filled in from reference TRBV7-2 and TRBJ1-6, reads GAGVSQSPSNKVTEKGKDVELRCDPISGHTALYWYRQSLGQGLEFLIYFQGNSAPDKSGLPSDRFSAERTGGSVSTLTIQRTQQEDSAVYLCASSVERSPLHFGNGTRLTVT.

This clone was found a few times. The rearrangement uses TRBV28 and TRBJ2-7, with TRBD1 matching 11 bases. Germline CDR1 is MDHEN and CDR2 is SYDVKM. This CDR3 comprises 14 residues. With V trimmed by 8 bases and J by 4 bases, 7 bases remained unmatched. The CDR3 nucleotides read TGTGCCAGCGCCCTCCGGGACAGGGGGTACGAGCAGTACTTC. Protein product: CASALRDRGYEQYF.

This chain connects TRBV9 to TRBJ1-1, with D possibly matching TRBD1 (5 bases). The CDR3 is made up of 13 amino acids. Germline assignment: CDR1 SGDLS and CDR2 YYNGEE. The ends were cut back, 3 bases at V and 5 bases at J, with 11 bases in the middle. CDR3 region: CASSARERTEAFF. The CDR3 DNA sequence: TGTGCCAGCAGCGCCAGGGAGAGGACTGAAGCTTTCTTT.

The genes are TRBV5-4 and TRBJ2-7; 9 bases line up with TRBD1. Germline-derived CDR1 and CDR2 are SGHNT and YYREEE (reference sequence). The CDR3 consists of 16 residues. Trimming removed 0 bases from V and 4 bases from J; junction bases left unmatched: 8. DNA of the CDR3: TGTGCCAGCAGCTTGGGAGCGAACAGGGGGCGGTACGAGCAGTACTTC. Translated, it gives CASSLGANRGRYEQYF.

The chain links TRBV5-1 to TRBJ1-1; unclear D gene. Per germline, CDR1 SGHRS and CDR2 YFSETQ. The V and J ends lost 4 bases and 1 base respectively, with 17 bases between them. The CDR3 contains 16 residues. CDR3 amino acids: CASSIRLNPGNTEAFF. CDR3 nucleotide sequence: TGCGCCAGCAGCATCCGGCTCAACCCAGGGAACACTGAAGCTTTCTTT.

This clone was detected a few times. The chain recombines TRBV27 with TRBJ2-1, with TRBD2 identical over 8 bases. Germline lookup yields CDR1 MNHEY and CDR2 SMNVEV (reference sequence). The V and J ends lost 3 bases and 0 bases, in that order; junction bases with no gene match: 10. CDR3 size: 18 residues. This CDR3 reads CASSFRASGQSSYNEQFF. The CDR3 DNA follows: TGTGCCAGCAGTTTTAGGGCTAGCGGGCAGAGCTCCTACAATGAGCAGTTCTTC.

The genes are TRBV19 and TRBJ2-1; 8 nucleotides align to TRBD1. The CDR3 is 15 residues long. Looked up from germline, CDR1 is LNHDA and CDR2 is SQIVND (reference sequence). V lost 5 bases, J lost 1 base, and 4 bases stayed unmatched. CDR3 in amino acids: CASSVTGGSYNEQFF. The CDR3 DNA reads TGTGCCAGTAGTGTCACAGGGGGATCCTACAATGAGCAGTTCTTC.

This clone has more than one count but fewer than ten. The V gene is TRBV6-6, the J gene TRBJ1-4, with 9 positions matching TRBD1. Germline trimming cut 6 bases from V and 8 bases from J; bases unmatched to any gene: 4. CDR3 size: 13 residues. Germline CDR1 and CDR2: MNHNY and SVGAGI (reference sequence). CDR3 loop: CASRDRGGEKLFF. DNA of the CDR3: TGTGCCAGCAGGGACAGGGGCGGAGAAAAACTGTTTTTT.

The rearrangement links TRBV4-3 to TRBJ1-5, with D perhaps TRBD1 (5 bases). Looked up from germline, CDR1 is LGHNA and CDR2 is YSLEER. The V and J ends lost 1 base and 1 base respectively, with 8 bases between them. CDR3 length equals 15 residues. The CDR3 here is CASSQVGGSNQPQHF. The DNA for the CDR3 is TGCGCCAGCAGCCAAGTCGGGGGGAGCAATCAGCCCCAGCATTTT.

V and J are TRBV11-2 and TRBJ1-5; no clear D. CDR1 is SGHAT and CDR2 is FQNNGV in the germline V gene. Trimming cost V 3 bases and J 0 bases, with 6 bases left between them. The CDR3 is 14 amino acids. The CDR3 bases are TGTGCCAGCAGCTTGGAATTTAGCAATCAGCCCCAGCATTTT. This gives the protein CASSLEFSNQPQHF. The variable domain in full, with the rest retrieved from reference TRBV11-2 and TRBJ1-5, is EAGVAQSPRYKIIEKRQSVAFWCNPISGHATLYWYQQILGQGPKLLIQFQNNGVVDDSQLPKDRFSAERLKGVDSTLKIQPAKLEDSAVYLCASSLEFSNQPQHFGDGTRLSIL.

This clone came up once. This rearrangement joins TRBV28 to TRBJ2-7; D ambiguous. Looked up from germline, CDR1 is MDHEN and CDR2 is SYDVKM. The CDR3 consists of 14 residues. Trimming pared 2 bases from V and 4 bases from J, leaving 12 bases between. The DNA for the CDR3 is TGTGCCAGCAGTTTACCCCGAGGCCGGTACGAGCAGTACTTC. The encoded protein is CASSLPRGRYEQYF.

The chain joins TRBV10-3 to TRBJ2-1; TRBD1 agrees at 9 bases. This CDR3 has 14 amino acids. Trimming took 7 bases from V and 5 from J; bases not matched to a gene: 6. The germline CDR1 and CDR2 sequences are ENHRY and SYGVKD. CDR3 loop: CAINRGLADNEQFF. Written as DNA, the CDR3 is TGTGCCATCAACAGGGGGCTAGCGGACAATGAGCAGTTCTTC.

The chain couples TRBV14 to TRBJ2-7; unclear D gene. V was trimmed by 3 bases and J by 7 bases, leaving 10 bases between them. The CDR3 runs to 12 residues. Germline CDR1 SGHDN, CDR2 FVKESK. The DNA for the CDR3 is TGTGCCAGCAGCCACTCCGCCCAGGAGCAGTACTTC. It is translated as CASSHSAQEQYF.

The chain is built from TRBV6-5 and TRBJ2-3; 12 bases are shared with TRBD2. With V trimmed by 6 bases and J by 10 bases, 8 bases remained unmatched. The CDR3 sequence is 14 residues long. Germline V gene lookup returns CDR1 MNHEY and CDR2 SVGAGI. The CDR3 DNA reads as TGTGCCAGCAGGCCTCTAGCGGGAGGGTACTCGCAGTATTTT. It translates to CASRPLAGGYSQYF.

The CDR3 DNA reads TGCGCCAGCAGCGTGGACGGGGACTATGGCTACACCTTC. Amino acids: CASSVDGDYGYTF. This chain uses TRBV5-1 with TRBJ1-2; D remains unclear. With 4 bases removed from V and 3 bases from J, the gap between germline ends came to 10 bases. This CDR3 has 13 amino acids. The germline V gene has CDR1 SGHRS and CDR2 YFSETQ.

CDR3 nucleotide sequence: TGTGCCAGCAGTGAAGCTAGCGGGGGGAAAGAGACCCAGTACTTC. It yields the protein CASSEASGGKETQYF. The V and J genes are TRBV6-1 and TRBJ2-5; the match to TRBD2 covers 10 bases. J lost 3 bases, V lost 0 bases, and 1 base had no gene match. The germline V gene has CDR1 MNHNS and CDR2 SASEGT. This CDR3 has 15 residues.

This chain joins TRBV4-3 and TRBJ2-1; D remains unclear. This CDR3 comprises 17 residues. CDR1 LGHNA and CDR2 YSLEER come from the germline V gene. Trimming pared 1 base from V and 2 bases from J, leaving 15 bases between. CDR3 residues: CASSQVGSRYPYNEQFF. DNA for the CDR3: TGCGCCAGCAGCCAAGTAGGAAGCAGGTACCCCTACAATGAGCAGTTCTTC.

This clone was found a few times. This rearrangement joins TRBV29-1 to TRBJ1-2; TRBD1 might be the D (6 bases). The CDR3 has 14 amino acids. The V gene's germline CDR1 is SQVTM and CDR2 ANQGSEA. V lost 4 bases, J lost 4 bases, and 16 bases lay in between. The CDR3 nucleotides read TGCAGCGTTGGTATGGGACAAATCGTCTATGGCTACACCTTC. This encodes CSVGMGQIVYGYTF.

This clone was seen only a few times. The chain carries TRBV11-1 and TRBJ2-2; perhaps TRBD2 as D (5 bases). The V gene lost 2 bases and the J gene lost 1 base, with 8 bases spanning the gap. Germline V gives CDR1 SGHAT, CDR2 FQDESV (reference sequence). The length of the CDR3 is 15 residues. The DNA for the CDR3 is TGTGCCAGCAGCTTAAGCGGCAGGAACACCGGGGAGCTGTTTTTT. It yields the protein CASSLSGRNTGELFF.

This clone came up a few times. This chain links TRBV4-2 with TRBJ2-1; a weak D match, TRBD2 (5 bases). Looked up from germline, CDR1 is LGHNA and CDR2 is YNFKEQ. V gave up 0 bases and J gave up 12 bases, with 15 bases separating them. The CDR3 length is 14 residues. The CDR3 region is CASSQDSLERMQFF. As DNA, the CDR3 is TGTGCCAGCAGCCAAGATTCACTAGAGCGAATGCAGTTCTTC.